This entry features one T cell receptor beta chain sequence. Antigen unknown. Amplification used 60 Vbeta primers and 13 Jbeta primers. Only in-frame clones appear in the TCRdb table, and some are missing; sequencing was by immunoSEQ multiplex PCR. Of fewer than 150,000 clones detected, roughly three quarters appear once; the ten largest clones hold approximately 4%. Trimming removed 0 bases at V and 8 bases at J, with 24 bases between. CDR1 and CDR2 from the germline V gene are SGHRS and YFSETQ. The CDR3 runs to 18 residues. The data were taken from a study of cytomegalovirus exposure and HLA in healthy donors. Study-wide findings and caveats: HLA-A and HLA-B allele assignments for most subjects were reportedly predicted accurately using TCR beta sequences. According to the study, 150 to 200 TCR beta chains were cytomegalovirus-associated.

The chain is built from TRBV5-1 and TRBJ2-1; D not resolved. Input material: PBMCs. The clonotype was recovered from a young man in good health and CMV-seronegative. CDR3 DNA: TGCGCCAGCAGCTTGGGCCCACTTCCGATCCCAGGTGGCGATGAGCAGTTCTTC. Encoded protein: CASSLGPLPIPGGDEQFF.